This T cell receptor beta chain was documented in a study of T cells in localized non-small cell lung cancer. Assay used: immunoSEQ multiplex PCR; TCRdb lists only in-frame clones, some missing. The table lists 30,000 to 45,000 clones, roughly nine tenths of them singletons. Overall study results and limits: Compared with tumor, uninvolved adjacent lung displayed greater T cell clonality, ranking highest overall.

Trimming pared 0 bases from V and 5 bases from J, leaving 9 bases between. The CDR3 has 14 amino acids. Germline V gene sequence: CDR1 SGHNT, CDR2 YYREEE (reference sequence). In regard to this clone: The target antigen is unknown.

The sequence came from a woman aged 40-69 years with stage I lung adenocarcinoma. Sequences were derived from peripheral blood, sampled before any cancer treatment. The rearrangement joins TRBV5-4 to TRBJ2-1; perhaps TRBD2 as D (6 bases). The CDR3, as DNA: TGTGCCAGCAGCTTGGGGGGGGTAAACAATGAGCAGTTCTTC. It codes for CASSLGGVNNEQFF.